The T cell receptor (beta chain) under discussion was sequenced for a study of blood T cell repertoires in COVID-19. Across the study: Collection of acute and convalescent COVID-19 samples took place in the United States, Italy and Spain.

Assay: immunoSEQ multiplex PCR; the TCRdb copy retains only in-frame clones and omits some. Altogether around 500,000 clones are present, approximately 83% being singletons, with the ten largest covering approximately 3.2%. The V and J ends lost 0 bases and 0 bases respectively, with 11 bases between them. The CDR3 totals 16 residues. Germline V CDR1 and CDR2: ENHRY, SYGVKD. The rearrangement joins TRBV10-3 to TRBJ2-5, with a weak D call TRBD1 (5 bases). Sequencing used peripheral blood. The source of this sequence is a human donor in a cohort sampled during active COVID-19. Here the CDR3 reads CAISESPDKYQETQYF. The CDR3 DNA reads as TGTGCCATCAGTGAGTCCCCGGACAAGTACCAAGAGACCCAGTACTTC.